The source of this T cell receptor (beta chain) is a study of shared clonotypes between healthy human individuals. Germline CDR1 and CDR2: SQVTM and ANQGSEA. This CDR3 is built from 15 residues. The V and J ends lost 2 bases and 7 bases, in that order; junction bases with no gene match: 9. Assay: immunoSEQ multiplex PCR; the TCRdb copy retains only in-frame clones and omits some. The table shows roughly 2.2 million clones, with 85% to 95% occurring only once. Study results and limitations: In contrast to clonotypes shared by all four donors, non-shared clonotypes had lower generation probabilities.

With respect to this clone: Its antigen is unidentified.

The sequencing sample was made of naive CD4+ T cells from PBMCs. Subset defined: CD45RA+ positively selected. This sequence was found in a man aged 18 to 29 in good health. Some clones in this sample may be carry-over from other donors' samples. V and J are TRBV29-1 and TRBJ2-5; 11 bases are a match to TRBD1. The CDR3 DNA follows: TGCAGCGTTGAACTGGGGACAGGGGGACGAGGGACCCAGTACTTC. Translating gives CSVELGTGGRGTQYF.